The 27 T cell receptor beta chains reported below all come from one sample, sequenced in a study of T cell changes during pregnancy in multiple sclerosis. The repertoire was sequenced with immunoSEQ multiplex PCR; TCRdb's copy has only in-frame clones and lacks some. The repertoire includes approximately 40,000 clones, around 90% of them detected once, and less than 1.5% sits in the top ten. The source material was CD4+ T cells from peripheral blood mononuclear cells, sampled in the second trimester of pregnancy. All receptors derive from a female donor with multiple sclerosis, enrolled in a pregnancy study.

V gene TRBV9 combines with J gene TRBJ1-3; a weak D match, TRBD1 (5 bases). Germline-derived CDR1 and CDR2 are SGDLS and YYNGEE. The CDR3 contains 15 residues. V was shortened by 3 bases and J by 3 bases, with 13 bases between the two germline ends. CDR3 DNA: TGTGCCAGCAGCGAGCAGGGCGGCCGTGGAAACACCATATATTTT. Its protein product is CASSEQGGRGNTIYF.

V and J are TRBV29-1 and TRBJ1-2; D is perhaps TRBD1 (6 bases). With 3 bases removed from V and 2 bases from J, the gap between germline ends came to 7 bases. Looked up from germline, CDR1 is SQVTM and CDR2 is ANQGSEA. The CDR3 is made up of 12 amino acids. CDR3 nucleotides: TGCAGCGTTGAGGACAGCAACTATGGCTACACCTTC. Translating it yields CSVEDSNYGYTF.

The V gene is TRBV28, the J gene TRBJ2-7; TRBD1 aligns across 7 bases. CDR3 length: 15 residues. Losses at the gene ends were 4 bases for V and 3 bases for J; bases not matched to a gene: 9. Germline CDR1 reads MDHEN; CDR2 reads SYDVKM. CDR3 in amino acids: CASSSLGTADYEQYF. The DNA of the CDR3 is TGTGCCAGCAGTTCACTAGGGACAGCAGACTACGAGCAGTACTTC.

The gene calls are TRBV5-4 and TRBJ2-7; TRBD1 might be the D (6 bases). The CDR3 covers 14 residues. Per the germline V gene, CDR1 is SGHNT and CDR2 is YYREEE (reference sequence). V lost 4 bases and J lost 3, with 14 bases in between. In DNA form, the CDR3 reads TGTGCCAGCAGCCCCCGGGACACCCTCTACGAGCAGTACTTC. Translated: CASSPRDTLYEQYF.

V gene TRBV27 combines with J gene TRBJ1-3, with 7 bases that match TRBD1. Looked up from germline, CDR1 is MNHEY and CDR2 is SMNVEV (reference sequence). This CDR3 comprises 13 residues. V shed 6 bases, J shed 7 bases, and the junction held 6 bases outside the gene matches. CDR3 nucleotide sequence: TGTGCCAGCAGGATACAGGGGTTTAACACCATATATTTT. Residues: CASRIQGFNTIYF.

The gene calls are TRBV27 and TRBJ1-1; 10 bases line up with TRBD1. Germline V gene lookup returns CDR1 MNHEY and CDR2 SMNVEV (reference sequence). J lost 1 base, V lost 6 bases, and 8 bases had no gene match. The CDR3 covers 16 residues. The DNA for the CDR3 is TGTGCCAGCAGCCCCTTGGGACAGGGGACGAACACTGAAGCTTTCTTT. The encoded protein is CASSPLGQGTNTEAFF.

The gene calls are TRBV7-6 and TRBJ1-5, with D tentatively TRBD1 (5 bases). The germline gives CDR1 SGHVS, CDR2 FNYEAQ. The CDR3 spans 16 residues. V shed 5 bases and J shed 3 bases, with 17 bases lying between them. The CDR3 bases are TGTGCCAGCAGCCCGGGGGGATCCGGACTCAATCAGCCCCAGCATTTT. This gives the protein CASSPGGSGLNQPQHF.

The rearrangement joins TRBV29-1 to TRBJ1-3; D gene ambiguous. The V gene lost 6 bases and the J gene lost 2 bases, with 14 bases spanning the gap. This CDR3 is built from 14 residues. Germline V gene lookup returns CDR1 SQVTM and CDR2 ANQGSEA. The CDR3 region has the DNA TGCAGCGTCGGACTTGGGCAAGCTGGAAACACCATATATTTT. Translated: CSVGLGQAGNTIYF.

This chain links TRBV27 with TRBJ2-7; tentatively, D is TRBD1 (6 bases). CDR1 is MNHEY and CDR2 is SMNVEV in the germline V gene (reference sequence). This CDR3 spans 15 amino acids. The V gene lost 4 bases and the J gene lost 0 bases, with 13 bases spanning the gap. This CDR3 is CASSYTYRVSYEQYF. CDR3 nucleotides: TGTGCCAGCAGTTACACCTACAGGGTCTCCTACGAGCAGTACTTC.

There are a few counts of this clone. The chain joins TRBV7-9 to TRBJ1-5; 8 positions match TRBD1. This CDR3 is built from 15 residues. The V segment lost 5 bases and the J segment 1 base; nucleotides outside the gene matches: 4. From germline, CDR1 is SEHNR and CDR2 FQNEAQ (reference sequence). The CDR3 sequence is CASSQQGVSNQPQHF. Written as DNA, the CDR3 is TGTGCCAGCAGCCAACAGGGGGTGAGCAATCAGCCCCAGCATTTT.

As DNA, the CDR3 is TGCGCCAGCAGCCAAGTAGTTTCAAGCGAGCAGTACTTC. Its protein is CASSQVVSSEQYF. The chain employs TRBV4-3 and TRBJ2-7; D unresolved. Germline CDR1 reads LGHNA; CDR2 reads YSLEER. The CDR3 loop spans 13 amino acids. V was trimmed by 1 base and J by 6 bases, leaving 10 bases between them.

The chain is built from TRBV5-4 and TRBJ1-1; D call uncertain. Germline V gene lookup returns CDR1 SGHNT and CDR2 YYREEE (reference sequence). The CDR3 totals 15 residues. The V gene lost 4 bases and the J gene lost 2 bases, with 15 bases spanning the gap. The DNA for the CDR3 is TGTGCCAGCAGCCCGTCGATGGGCAGCAACACTGAAGCTTTCTTT. Its translation is CASSPSMGSNTEAFF.

The chain links TRBV7-4 to TRBJ2-7; maybe TRBD2 (5 bases). The CDR3 length is 12 residues. The germline V gene has CDR1 SGHVT and CDR2 SQSDAQ. V was pared by 5 bases and J by 7 bases, with 12 bases between. CDR3 region: CASSPRVREQYF. The DNA for the CDR3 is TGTGCCAGCAGCCCGAGGGTGCGGGAGCAGTACTTC. The whole variable domain, remainder taken from reference TRBV7-4 and TRBJ2-7, is GAGVSQSPRYKVAKRGRDVALRCDSISGHVTLYWYRQTLGQGSEVLTYSQSDAQRDKSGRPSGRFSAERPERSVSTLKIQRTEQGDSAVYLCASSPRVREQYFGPGTRLTVT.

J is TRBJ1-1 and V is TRBV7-8; D is unclear. The germline V gene encodes CDR1 SGHVS and CDR2 FQNEAQ. The CDR3 loop spans 16 amino acids. Trimming left V 2 bases short and J 3 bases short, with 16 bases between. The CDR3 nucleotides read TGTGCCAGCAGCTTATCCCCCCCGACTCGATACACTGAAGCTTTCTTT. Protein sequence: CASSLSPPTRYTEAFF.

The V call is TRBV9, the J call TRBJ2-7; a weak D match, TRBD2 (5 bases). The CDR3 totals 13 residues. Trimming left V 5 bases short and J 3 bases short, with 12 bases between. Germline assignment: CDR1 SGDLS and CDR2 YYNGEE. The CDR3 DNA is TGTGCCAGCAGTGAACACGGGAACTACGAGCAGTACTTC. Protein sequence: CASSEHGNYEQYF. The full variable domain, rest sourced from reference TRBV9 and TRBJ2-7, is DSGVTQTPKHLITATGQRVTLRCSPRSGDLSVYWYQQSLDQGLQFLIQYYNGEERAKGNILERFSAQQFPDLHSELNLSSLELGDSALYFCASSEHGNYEQYFGPGTRLTVT.

The V call is TRBV10-3, the J call TRBJ2-7, with TRBD2 identical over 10 bases. From germline, CDR1 is ENHRY and CDR2 SYGVKD. This CDR3 region has 14 residues. With V trimmed by 5 bases and J by 3 bases, 4 bases remained unmatched. CDR3 DNA: TGTGCCATCAGTCCTCTAGCGGGAGACTACGAGCAGTACTTC. It codes for CAISPLAGDYEQYF.

Written as DNA, the CDR3 is TGTGCCAGTAGTATAGACCATACTAGCGGGACAGCCTACGAGCAGTACTTC. Amino acids: CASSIDHTSGTAYEQYF. The V gene is TRBV19, the J gene TRBJ2-7; 10 bases are a match to TRBD2. Germline loops: CDR1 LNHDA, CDR2 SQIVND (reference sequence). The CDR3 loop spans 17 amino acids. Trimming removed 0 bases from V and 2 bases from J; junction bases left unmatched: 7.

The genes are TRBV30 and TRBJ1-3; 12 nucleotides line up with TRBD1. This CDR3 is 18 amino acids long. The germline gives CDR1 GTSNPN, CDR2 SVGIG (reference sequence). The V gene end was trimmed by 4 bases and the J gene end by 4 bases; junction bases not matched to a gene: 14. CDR3 residues: CAWNHRPGQGAAGNTIYF. The CDR3 nucleotides are TGTGCCTGGAACCATCGCCCGGGACAGGGGGCTGCAGGAAACACCATATATTTT.

This clone was detected a few times. V usage is TRBV7-2 and J usage is TRBJ2-5; TRBD2 agrees at 7 bases. J gave up 7 bases and V 4 bases, and 12 bases lay outside the gene matches. There are 15 residues in the CDR3. Germline CDR1 and CDR2: SGHTA and FQGNSA. The CDR3 DNA reads TGTGCCAGCAGCTCCCAGGGCGGGAGAAGGGGGACCCAGTACTTC. Protein product: CASSSQGGRRGTQYF.

The chain couples TRBV5-1 to TRBJ2-1; 9 nucleotides agree with TRBD1. This CDR3 has 16 residues. Germline V gene lookup returns CDR1 SGHRS and CDR2 YFSETQ. V was pared by 4 bases and J by 7 bases, with 12 bases of the junction left unmatched. As DNA, the CDR3 is TGCGCCAGCAGCGCGGGTAAGGGACAGGGAGTAAATGAGCAGTTCTTC. Its translation: CASSAGKGQGVNEQFF.

The rearrangement uses TRBV2 and TRBJ2-1; the match to TRBD2 covers 8 bases. The CDR3 spans 15 residues. Looked up from germline, CDR1 is SNHLY and CDR2 is FYNNEI. The J segment lost 0 bases and the V segment lost 5 bases, leaving 3 bases of the junction unmatched. The CDR3 nucleotides read TGTGCCAGCAGTAGCGGGAGAAGCTCCTACAATGAGCAGTTCTTC. It encodes CASSSGRSSYNEQFF.

The chain couples TRBV5-5 to TRBJ1-1, with D uncertain. The CDR3 loop spans 12 amino acids. Trimming took 1 base from V and 10 from J, leaving 11 bases between them. Germline CDR1 reads SGHKS; CDR2 reads YYEKEE (reference sequence). The CDR3 nucleotides read TGTGCCAGCAGCTTGTACGGTATTAGAGCTTTCTTT. Its protein product is CASSLYGIRAFF.

In nucleotides, the CDR3 is TGTGCCAGTAGTTTTACAGGGACCGACACGCAGTATTTT. Translation: CASSFTGTDTQYF. J is TRBJ2-3 and V is TRBV19; D perhaps matches TRBD1 (6 bases). Trimming removed 5 bases from V and 9 bases from J, with 15 bases in between. The germline gives CDR1 LNHDA, CDR2 SQIVND (reference sequence). The CDR3 runs to 13 residues.

The chain uses TRBV19 and TRBJ2-2; D call uncertain. CDR1 is LNHDA and CDR2 is SQIVND in the germline V gene (reference sequence). V was clipped by 5 bases and J by 4 bases, with 8 bases between them. The CDR3 contains 13 residues. CDR3 sequence: CASSGRLTGELFF. Written as DNA, the CDR3 is TGTGCCAGTAGTGGAAGACTCACCGGGGAGCTGTTTTTT.

This chain joins TRBV5-1 and TRBJ2-7; D might be TRBD1 (5 bases). The CDR3 length is 12 residues. CDR1 and CDR2 from the germline V gene are SGHRS and YFSETQ. Trimming stripped 0 bases from V and 6 bases from J, with 7 bases between. The CDR3 loop is CASSLEGVEQYF. CDR3 in DNA: TGCGCCAGCAGCTTGGAAGGGGTCGAGCAGTACTTC.

CDR3 residues: CAISPPGSPYEQYF. The CDR3 DNA reads TGTGCCATCAGTCCGCCGGGTTCCCCCTACGAGCAGTACTTC. The chain combines TRBV10-3 with TRBJ2-7, with D uncertain. Looked up from germline, CDR1 is ENHRY and CDR2 is SYGVKD. V was shortened by 5 bases and J by 2 bases, with 13 bases between the two germline ends. The CDR3 spans 14 residues.

This chain joins TRBV19 and TRBJ2-4; weak D call: TRBD2 (5 bases). This CDR3 has 14 amino acids. Germline CDR1 and CDR2: LNHDA and SQIVND (reference sequence). The ends were cut back, 4 bases at V and 3 bases at J, with 10 bases in the middle. CDR3 sequence reads: CASSNPGDKNIQYF. CDR3 DNA: TGTGCCAGTAGTAACCCCGGGGACAAAAACATTCAGTACTTC.